The 14 T cell receptor beta chains listed next were all sequenced from one sample in a study of blood T cells in healthy people across ages. A J-beta primer mix and a sample-barcoded 5' primer were used in a second PCR of roughly 6 to 12 cycles. TCRdb reanalysed the 5' RACE reads using MiXCR and keeps one entry per CDR3 protein. Among over 450,000 distinct CDR3 sequences listed, less than 25% were seen once. Another study also made use of these data, one on T cells of mothers and their children.

Sample: blood. The receptor set was obtained from a boy aged 5-17 years in good health.

This clonotype was observed a few times. CDR3 nucleotide sequence: TGTGCCATCAGCCGGGACCTACAACCCTACAATGAGCAGTTCTTC. Amino acids: CAISRDLQPYNEQFF. The rearrangement links TRBV10-3 to TRBJ2-1; D is tentatively TRBD1 or TRBD2 (5 bases each). CDR1 is ENHRY, CDR2 SYGVKD, per germline. The V and J ends lost 6 bases and 2 bases respectively, with 14 bases between them. The CDR3 has 15 residues.

V gene TRBV20-1 combines with J gene TRBJ2-5; possibly TRBD1 for D (5 bases). Trimming cost V 3 bases and J 5 bases, with 13 bases left between them. There are 13 residues in the CDR3. The V gene's germline CDR1 is DFQATT and CDR2 SNEGSKA (reference sequence). The CDR3 is CSASSVGQETQYF. The CDR3 DNA follows: TGCAGTGCTAGTAGTGTGGGGCAGGAGACCCAGTACTTC.

Only a few counts were recorded for this clonotype. The V and J genes are TRBV11-3 and TRBJ2-1, with 9 positions matching TRBD1. CDR1 and CDR2 from the germline V gene are SGHNT and YENEEA. The CDR3 runs 15 residues. Trimming took 5 bases from V and 6 from J; bases not matched to a gene: 8. CDR3 coding DNA: TGTGCCAGCAGCACAACAGGGGGCGGGGGCAATGAGCAGTTCTTC. Translation: CASSTTGGGGNEQFF.

This clonotype turned up a few times. The V and J genes are TRBV5-1 and TRBJ2-1; either TRBD1 or TRBD2 may supply D (5 bases each). CDR1 is SGHRS, CDR2 YFSETQ, per germline. The V end lost 2 bases, the J end lost 4 bases, and 13 bases lay between the germline ends. The CDR3 runs to 15 residues. Here the CDR3 reads CASSFRDGAYNEQFF. DNA of the CDR3: TGCGCCAGCAGCTTCCGGGACGGCGCTTACAATGAGCAGTTCTTC.

The CDR3 loop reads CATSRNGQGNQPQHF. CDR3 sequence (DNA): TGTGCCACCAGCAGGAACGGACAGGGCAATCAGCCCCAGCATTTT. The J gene is TRBJ1-5, the V gene TRBV15, with TRBD1 identical over 7 bases. Germline V gives CDR1 LNHNV, CDR2 YYDKDF (reference sequence). The length of the CDR3 is 15 residues. The ends lost 3 bases at V and 2 bases at J; junction bases unmatched: 4.

This clonotype was recorded many times. This chain uses TRBV10-3 with TRBJ2-7; D gene ambiguous. CDR3 length: 14 residues. Germline V gene data show CDR1 as ENHRY and CDR2 as SYGVKD. V was shortened by 4 bases and J by 0 bases, with 10 bases between the two germline ends. CDR3 DNA sequence: TGTGCCATCAGTGCGTCGGGTAGCTCCTACGAGCAGTACTTC. Translated: CAISASGSSYEQYF.

The V and J genes are TRBV6-6 and TRBJ2-2; 8 nucleotides agree with TRBD2. This CDR3 has 13 residues. Germline CDR1 and CDR2: MNHNY and SVGAGI (reference sequence). V gave up 6 bases and J gave up 7 bases; unmatched junction bases: 4. The CDR3 DNA sequence: TGTGCCAGCAGAGGACTAGCAGGCGGGGAGCTGTTTTTT. It translates to CASRGLAGGELFF.

CDR3 region: CASSLVERSYEQYF. The CDR3 DNA reads TGCGCCAGCAGCTTGGTGGAGCGGTCCTACGAGCAGTACTTC. This sequence joins TRBV5-1 and TRBJ2-7; TRBD2 is a possible D gene (5 bases). Germline CDR1 reads SGHRS; CDR2 reads YFSETQ. This CDR3 is built from 14 residues. Trimming stripped 0 bases from V and 1 base from J, with 8 bases between.

V usage is TRBV7-9 and J usage is TRBJ2-3; D not resolved. The V gene's germline CDR1 is SEHNR and CDR2 FQNEAQ (reference sequence). Trimming stripped 4 bases from V and 6 bases from J, with 11 bases between. CDR3 size: 13 residues. In DNA, the CDR3 is TGTGCCAGCAGCTCCTCGACTGAGGATACGCAGTATTTT. Its translation is CASSSSTEDTQYF.

The rearrangement uses TRBV7-9 and TRBJ1-2; D remains unclear. V shed 1 base and J shed 5 bases, with 8 bases lying between them. Germline CDR1 and CDR2: SEHNR and FQNEAQ (reference sequence). The CDR3 totals 13 residues. CDR3 sequence reads: CASSLEEVYGYTF. In DNA, the CDR3 is TGTGCCAGCAGCTTAGAGGAGGTGTATGGCTACACCTTC. Full variable domain (remainder filled in from reference TRBV7-9 and TRBJ1-2): DTGVSQNPRHKITKRGQNVTFRCDPISEHNRLYWYRQTLGQGPEFLTYFQNEAQLEKSRLLSDRFSAERPKGSFSTLEIQRTEQGDSAMYLCASSLEEVYGYTFGSGTRLTVV.

In this sample, this clonotype turned up a few times. The chain links TRBV6-1 to TRBJ2-3, with TRBD1 matching 7 bases. This CDR3 comprises 16 residues. Germline lookup yields CDR1 MNHNS and CDR2 SASEGT. J was trimmed by 0 bases and V by 6 bases; bases with no gene match: 9. The CDR3 DNA is TGTGCCAGCAGCACCTCGGACAGGACTAGCACAGATACGCAGTATTTT. Amino acids: CASSTSDRTSTDTQYF.

The rearrangement uses TRBV7-6 and TRBJ2-5; weak D call: TRBD2 (6 bases). The CDR3 sequence is 15 residues long. Germline V gene sequence: CDR1 SGHVS, CDR2 FNYEAQ. The ends were cut back, 7 bases at V and 2 bases at J, with 17 bases in the middle. The CDR3: CASIPYVGLQETQYF. The CDR3 region has the DNA TGTGCCAGCATACCCTACGTTGGACTACAAGAGACCCAGTACTTC.

This clonotype appeared a few times. The chain recombines TRBV6-6 with TRBJ2-7; possibly TRBD2 for D (6 bases). This CDR3 region has 12 residues. Looked up from germline, CDR1 is MNHNY and CDR2 is SVGAGI (reference sequence). V lost 5 bases and J lost 6, with 11 bases in between. CDR3 in DNA: TGTGCCAGCAGTGGACTATGGTCCGAGCAGTACTTC. Translated, it gives CASSGLWSEQYF.

V and J are TRBV28 and TRBJ2-3, with TRBD2 matching over 13 bases. This CDR3 comprises 18 residues. Trimming took 6 bases from V and 0 from J; bases not matched to a gene: 9. Per germline, CDR1 MDHEN and CDR2 SYDVKM. The CDR3 region is CASSSRLAGGLSTDTQYF. CDR3 coding DNA: TGTGCCAGCAGCTCTCGACTAGCGGGGGGCCTCAGCACAGATACGCAGTATTTT.